The next 9 T cell receptor beta chains were all read from a single sample in a study of blood T cell repertoires in COVID-19. Profiling relied on immunoSEQ multiplex PCR, and the TCRdb table lists in-frame clones only, not all of them. Of more than 65,000 clones in the sample, 90% to 95% are singletons; the top ten hold 8.5%. Sequenced sample: peripheral blood. These receptors were collected from a human donor in a cohort sampled during active COVID-19.

This clone was recorded only once. CDR3: CASSLGRGAFF. The CDR3 region has the DNA TGTGCCAGCAGTTTAGGGCGGGGAGCTTTCTTT. The V and J genes are TRBV28 and TRBJ1-1; D uncertain. This CDR3 has 11 residues. The V end lost 2 bases, the J end lost 10 bases, and 8 bases lay between the germline ends. Germline-derived CDR1 and CDR2 are MDHEN and SYDVKM.

The genes are TRBV20-1 and TRBJ2-7; D may be TRBD2 (5 bases). CDR1 DFQATT and CDR2 SNEGSKA come from the germline V gene (reference sequence). Between the trimmed V and J ends, which lost 4 bases and 5 bases, there was a span of 6 bases. This CDR3 region has 10 residues. The CDR3 nucleotides read TGCAGTGCTATCGGGAACGAGCAGTACTTC. Translation: CSAIGNEQYF.

V is TRBV6-2 or TRBV6-3 and J is TRBJ1-5; D gene unclear. V gave up 1 base and J gave up 0 bases, with 7 bases separating them. The germline V gene has CDR1 MNHEY and CDR2 SVGEGT. The CDR3 extends over 15 amino acids. DNA for the CDR3: TGTGCCAGCAGTTACTTGGTCAGTAGCAATCAGCCCCAGCATTTT. This codes for CASSYLVSSNQPQHF.

This chain links TRBV24-1 with TRBJ2-1; D not certain. Trimming removed 0 bases from V and 6 bases from J, with 8 bases in between. The CDR3 is 14 amino acids. CDR1 and CDR2 from the germline V gene are KGHDR and SFDVKD. CDR3 nucleotides: TGTGCCACCAGTGATTTGCGAGCTGGCAATGAGCAGTTCTTC. Protein: CATSDLRAGNEQFF.

CDR3 DNA sequence: TGTGCCAGCAGCGTGAAAGCGGGGAGCACAGATACGCAGTATTTT. Translation gives CASSVKAGSTDTQYF. This chain uses TRBV9 with TRBJ2-3; 7 bases align to TRBD2. The germline V gene encodes CDR1 SGDLS and CDR2 YYNGEE. CDR3 length: 15 amino acids. Trimming took 2 bases from V and 0 from J; bases not matched to a gene: 3. Combining the CDR3 with reference TRBV9 and TRBJ2-3 gives the whole variable domain DSGVTQTPKHLITATGQRVTLRCSPRSGDLSVYWYQQSLDQGLQFLIQYYNGEERAKGNILERFSAQQFPDLHSELNLSSLELGDSALYFCASSVKAGSTDTQYFGPGTRLTVL.

The rearrangement uses TRBV6-5 and TRBJ2-7; 7 nucleotides align to TRBD1. V lost 8 bases and J lost 2; bases outside the gene matches: 6. CDR1 MNHEY and CDR2 SVGAGI come from the germline V gene. This CDR3 is 13 amino acids long. The CDR3 nucleotides read TGTGCCAGCCAGAGGGGGCAGACCTACGAGCAGTACTTC. As protein: CASQRGQTYEQYF.

This sequence joins TRBV27 and TRBJ1-1; possible D gene TRBD1, 5 bases. The CDR3 length is 15 residues. Germline V CDR1 and CDR2: MNHEY, SMNVEV (reference sequence). V shed 3 bases and J shed 1 base, with 12 bases lying between them. The CDR3 reads CASSFGAGQNTEAFF. DNA of the CDR3: TGTGCCAGCAGTTTCGGCGCGGGGCAGAACACTGAAGCTTTCTTT.

This chain links TRBV11-2 with TRBJ2-1, with a possible D match to TRBD2 (7 bases). Germline V CDR1 and CDR2: SGHAT, FQNNGV. V gave up 1 base and J gave up 5 bases, with 12 bases separating them. This CDR3 contains 15 residues. CDR3 coding DNA: TGTGCCAGCAGCTTAGCATGGGGGGGGCACAATGAGCAGTTCTTC. It specifies CASSLAWGGHNEQFF.

The chain is built from TRBV7-2 and TRBJ2-7, with a possible D match to TRBD2 (6 bases). Trimming cost V 1 base and J 3 bases, with 13 bases left between them. CDR1 is SGHTA and CDR2 is FQGNSA in the germline V gene. The CDR3 is 15 amino acids. The CDR3 region is CASSLDRGAIYEQYF. The CDR3, as DNA: TGTGCCAGCAGCTTAGATCGCGGGGCCATCTACGAGCAGTACTTC.